The source of this T cell receptor beta chain is a study of T-cell memory formation after mild COVID-19. TCRdb itself ran the 5' RACE reads through MiXCR, one entry per CDR3 protein. Here the sample spans approximately 35,000 distinct CDR3 sequences, around 20% being singletons. Trimming took 0 bases from V and 0 from J; bases not matched to a gene: 8. The CDR3 runs 18 residues. Germline V gene data show CDR1 as SGHKS and CDR2 as YYEKEE (reference sequence). V is TRBV5-5 and J is TRBJ1-5, with 8 nucleotides matching TRBD1. The sequence derives from an adult who had mild COVID-19 (a few samples of this study predate the infection). Cell type and time point are not known. Sequencing was done on a sample of PBMCs or a T cell subset sorted from them (not recorded which). CDR3: CASSLVTGGSHSNQPQHF. CDR3 DNA sequence: TGTGCCAGCAGCTTGGTAACAGGGGGAAGCCATAGCAATCAGCCCCAGCATTTT.